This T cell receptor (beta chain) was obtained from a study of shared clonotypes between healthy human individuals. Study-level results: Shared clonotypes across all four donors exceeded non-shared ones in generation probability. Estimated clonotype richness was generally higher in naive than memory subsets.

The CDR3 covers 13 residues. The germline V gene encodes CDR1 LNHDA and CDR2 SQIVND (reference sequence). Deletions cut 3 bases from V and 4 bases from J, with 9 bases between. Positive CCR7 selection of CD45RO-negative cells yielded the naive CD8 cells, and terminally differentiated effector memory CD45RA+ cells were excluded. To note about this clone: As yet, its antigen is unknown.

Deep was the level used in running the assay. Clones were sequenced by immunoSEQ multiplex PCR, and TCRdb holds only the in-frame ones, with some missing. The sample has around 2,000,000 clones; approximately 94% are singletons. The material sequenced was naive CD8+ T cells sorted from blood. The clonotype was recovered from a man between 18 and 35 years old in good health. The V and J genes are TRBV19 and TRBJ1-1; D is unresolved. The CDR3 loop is CASSMFQSTEAFF. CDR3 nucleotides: TGTGCCAGTAGTATGTTCCAGAGCACTGAAGCTTTCTTT.